The 9 T cell receptor beta chains in this list originate from one sample, sequenced in a study of T cells in Graves' hyperthyroidism and ophthalmopathy. RNA transcripts served as the template for amplifying TCR beta CDR3 regions. A set of HTBI primers served as the primers for a first-round RT-PCR of the TCR CDR3. One entry per CDR3 protein results from TCRdb running MiXCR on the multiplex PCR reads. The table records fewer than 900,000 distinct CDR3 sequences, about 15% of them present only once. Source material: blood. Every receptor here comes from a young man with Graves' hyperthyroidism.

The chain carries TRBV7-9 and TRBJ1-2; no reliable D call. Looked up from germline, CDR1 is SEHNR and CDR2 is FQNEAQ (reference sequence). The CDR3 totals 13 residues. The V end lost 1 base, the J end lost 13 bases, and 16 bases lay between the germline ends. CDR3 in DNA: TGTGCCAGCAGCTTAGTCCCGTCCAGCCTTGGCACCTTC. It encodes CASSLVPSSLGTF. Drawing the rest from reference TRBV7-9 and TRBJ1-2, the complete variable domain is DTGVSQNPRHKITKRGQNVTFRCDPISEHNRLYWYRQTLGQGPEFLTYFQNEAQLEKSRLLSDRFSAERPKGSFSTLEIQRTEQGDSAMYLCASSLVPSSLGTFGSGTRLTVV.

The V call is TRBV19, the J call TRBJ2-3; the match to TRBD2 covers 10 bases. This CDR3 comprises 11 residues. The ends lost 6 bases at V and 14 bases at J; junction bases unmatched: 5. Germline V lookup: CDR1 LNHDA, CDR2 SQIVND (reference sequence). This CDR3 is CASRLAGRWYF. The DNA of the CDR3 is TGTGCCAGTAGACTAGCGGGAAGGTGGTATTTT.

The V and J genes are TRBV4-1 and TRBJ2-6; 9 nucleotides align to TRBD1. V was clipped by 0 bases and J by 4 bases; unmatched bases: 4. The CDR3 is made up of 17 amino acids. The germline gives CDR1 MGHRA, CDR2 YSYEKL. CDR3 DNA: TGCGCCAGCAGCCAAGAGGGACAGGGATCAGGGGCCAACGTCCTGACTTTC. Its protein is CASSQEGQGSGANVLTF.

This clonotype was seen repeatedly, ten times or more. The rearrangement links TRBV7-2 to TRBJ2-7; 7 bases align to TRBD2. The CDR3 extends over 16 amino acids. Germline-derived CDR1 and CDR2 are SGHTA and FQGNSA. The junction had 12 bases not matched to a gene; V was cut back by 4 bases and J by 3 bases. CDR3 nucleotide sequence: TGTGCCAGCAGCTCAAACTCCGGGACTAACTTCTACGAGCAGTACTTC. Its translation is CASSSNSGTNFYEQYF.

This clonotype was counted ten times or more. The V call is TRBV28, the J call TRBJ2-2, with TRBD2 matching over 9 bases. Trimming at V came to 5 bases and at J to 6 bases, leaving 10 bases not matched to a gene. The CDR3 consists of 16 residues. Germline V lookup: CDR1 MDHEN, CDR2 SYDVKM. For the CDR3, the DNA is TGTGCCAGCAGTCCCCCGGTTAGCGGGAGTGCCGGGGAGCTGTTTTTT. This sequence encodes CASSPPVSGSAGELFF.

This clonotype has a handful of counts. The chain recombines TRBV7-2 with TRBJ2-3; no firm D call. The germline CDR1 and CDR2 sequences are SGHTA and FQGNSA. This CDR3 spans 14 amino acids. V dropped 0 bases and J dropped 4 bases, with 8 bases sitting between them. CDR3 sequence: CASSLAHKADTQYF. CDR3 nucleotides: TGTGCCAGCAGCTTAGCGCACAAGGCAGATACGCAGTATTTT.

The chain is built from TRBV11-2 and TRBJ2-2, with D maybe TRBD2 (6 bases). Germline-derived CDR1 and CDR2 are SGHAT and FQNNGV. Trimming removed 6 bases from V and 5 bases from J, with 13 bases in between. The CDR3 spans 14 residues. In nucleotides, the CDR3 is TGTGCCAGCAGGGTCGGGGGTTTGACCGGGGAGCTGTTTTTT. It codes for CASRVGGLTGELFF.

The sample holds many counts of this clonotype. The chain is built from TRBV6-2 or TRBV6-3 and TRBJ1-5; D remains unclear. V shed 0 bases and J shed 7 bases, with 7 bases lying between them. The CDR3 runs 13 residues. Germline V lookup: CDR1 MNHEY, CDR2 SVGEGT. The CDR3 DNA sequence: TGTGCCAGCAGTTACTCGTCCGGGCAGCCCCAGCATTTT. Amino acids: CASSYSSGQPQHF.

This clonotype was seen a few times. The rearrangement uses TRBV12-3 or TRBV12-4 and TRBJ2-2; possibly TRBD2 for D (5 bases). The CDR3 has 16 amino acids. V dropped 3 bases and J dropped 3 bases, with 14 bases sitting between them. As DNA, the CDR3 is TGTGCCAGCAGTTTCTTGCGGGTAGGCTACACCGGGGAGCTGTTTTTT. It codes for CASSFLRVGYTGELFF.